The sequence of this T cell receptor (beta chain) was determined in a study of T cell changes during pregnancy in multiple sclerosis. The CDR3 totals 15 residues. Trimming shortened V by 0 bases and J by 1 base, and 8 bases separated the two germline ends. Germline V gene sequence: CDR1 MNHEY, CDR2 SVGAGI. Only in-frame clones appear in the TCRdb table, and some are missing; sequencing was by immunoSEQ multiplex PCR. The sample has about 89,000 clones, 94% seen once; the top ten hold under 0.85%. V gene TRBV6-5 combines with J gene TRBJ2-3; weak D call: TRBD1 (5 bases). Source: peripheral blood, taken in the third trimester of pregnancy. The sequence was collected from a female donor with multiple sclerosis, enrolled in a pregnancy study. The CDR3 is CASSYSRVRTDTQYF. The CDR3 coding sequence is TGTGCCAGCAGTTACTCCAGGGTGCGCACAGATACGCAGTATTTT.